This passage covers 21 T cell receptor beta chains from one sample sequenced in a study of cytomegalovirus exposure and HLA in healthy donors. This PCR relied on a set of 60 Vbeta primers and 13 Jbeta primers. Measured with immunoSEQ multiplex PCR; TCRdb has only the in-frame clones, and not every one. The sample carries fewer than 200,000 clones, 65% to 75% recorded once. The sequenced sample was PBMCs. These receptors were collected from a girl under 18 in good health and CMV-seronegative.

The chain couples TRBV6-5 to TRBJ2-7, with D uncertain. Germline CDR1 reads MNHEY; CDR2 reads SVGAGI. Trimming shortened V by 2 bases and J by 6 bases, and 14 bases separated the two germline ends. This CDR3 comprises 14 residues. The CDR3 DNA is TGTGCCAGCAGTTACCCAGGCAGGTACTTCGAGCAGTACTTC. Translation: CASSYPGRYFEQYF.

Remarks on this clone: Other DNA sequences in this sample translate to the same CDR3. This sequence joins TRBV5-4 and TRBJ1-2, with a possible D match to TRBD1 (6 bases). This CDR3 spans 13 amino acids. The ends were cut back, 4 bases at V and 2 bases at J, with 9 bases in the middle. Per germline, CDR1 SGHNT and CDR2 YYREEE (reference sequence). This chain's CDR3 is CASSLGQNYGYTF. CDR3 nucleotides: TGTGCCAGCAGCCTTGGACAGAACTATGGCTACACCTTC.

The chain employs TRBV19 and TRBJ1-1, with D uncertain. V was shortened by 8 bases and J by 0 bases, with 10 bases between the two germline ends. Germline CDR1 reads LNHDA; CDR2 reads SQIVND (reference sequence). This CDR3 region has 13 residues. The CDR3 loop reads CASGREMNTEAFF. The DNA for the CDR3 is TGTGCCAGTGGTCGGGAGATGAACACTGAAGCTTTCTTT.

This chain links TRBV5-4 with TRBJ2-3; 7 nucleotides agree with TRBD2. CDR1 and CDR2 from the germline V gene are SGHNT and YYREEE (reference sequence). V was clipped by 0 bases and J by 2 bases; unmatched bases: 3. The CDR3 sequence is 15 residues long. This chain's CDR3 is CASSLASGYTDTQYF. For the CDR3, the DNA is TGTGCCAGCAGCTTGGCTAGCGGATACACAGATACGCAGTATTTT.

The genes are TRBV5-1 and TRBJ2-3; no definite D call. The V gene's germline CDR1 is SGHRS and CDR2 YFSETQ. V was shortened by 4 bases and J by 2 bases, with 11 bases between the two germline ends. The CDR3 runs 14 residues. The CDR3 DNA reads as TGCGCCAGCAGCCTGGGCCAGTTCACAGATACGCAGTATTTT. It is translated as CASSLGQFTDTQYF. Using reference TRBV5-1 and TRBJ2-3 for the parts outside the CDR3, the full variable domain is KAGVTQTPRYLIKTRGQQVTLSCSPISGHRSVSWYQQTPGQGLQFLFEYFSETQRNKGNFPGRFSGRQFSNSRSEMNVSTLELGDSALYLCASSLGQFTDTQYFGPGTRLTVL.

V usage is TRBV19 and J usage is TRBJ2-1; possible D gene TRBD2, 5 bases. With 5 bases removed from V and 0 bases from J, the gap between germline ends came to 17 bases. The CDR3 consists of 17 residues. Germline CDR1 and CDR2: LNHDA and SQIVND (reference sequence). The DNA of the CDR3 is TGTGCCAGTAGTTTCGGGTCGGCGGGTGGCTCCTACAATGAGCAGTTCTTC. It is translated as CASSFGSAGGSYNEQFF.

This clone was counted a few times. V usage is TRBV11-2 and J usage is TRBJ1-4, with unresolved D. V was cut by 6 bases and J by 0 bases, with 14 bases left in between. The CDR3 runs 16 residues. Germline CDR1 and CDR2: SGHAT and FQNNGV. For the CDR3, the DNA is TGTGCCAGCAGTTTACTGCCACTTGCAACTAATGAAAAACTGTTTTTT. As protein: CASSLLPLATNEKLFF.

The V gene is TRBV11-2, the J gene TRBJ1-4; possible D gene TRBD1, 5 bases. The CDR3 spans 13 residues. Trimming took 3 bases from V and 8 from J, leaving 10 bases between them. The germline CDR1 and CDR2 sequences are SGHAT and FQNNGV. CDR3 amino acids: CASSLGGVEKLFF. The CDR3 DNA reads as TGTGCCAGCAGCTTGGGGGGTGTGGAAAAACTGTTTTTT.

The V gene is TRBV2, the J gene TRBJ2-7; 7 bases line up with TRBD1. The ends lost 8 bases at V and 2 bases at J; junction bases unmatched: 9. The CDR3 contains 14 residues. The germline V gene encodes CDR1 SNHLY and CDR2 FYNNEI. The CDR3 DNA reads as TGTGCCAGCCTCGGGCAGGGGGTACCCTACGAGCAGTACTTC. Encoded protein: CASLGQGVPYEQYF.

J is TRBJ1-5 and V is TRBV6-6, with D hard to call. CDR3 length: 15 amino acids. Trimming pared 0 bases from V and 6 bases from J, leaving 12 bases between. Germline CDR1 MNHNY, CDR2 SVGAGI (reference sequence). The DNA of the CDR3 is TGTGCCAGCAGTTACTCGAAATTTGGGCGTCAGCCCCAGCATTTT. The encoded protein is CASSYSKFGRQPQHF.

V usage is TRBV29-1 and J usage is TRBJ1-2, with 7 bases fitting TRBD1. Per the germline V gene, CDR1 is SQVTM and CDR2 is ANQGSEA. The CDR3 runs to 12 residues. V was pared by 6 bases and J by 7 bases, with 8 bases of the junction left unmatched. CDR3 nucleotides: TGCAGCGTGGCAGGACAGGTGGTTGGCTACACCTTC. This encodes CSVAGQVVGYTF.

The chain is built from TRBV9 and TRBJ2-7, with D perhaps TRBD2 (6 bases). The CDR3 length is 14 residues. V lost 4 bases and J 5 bases, leaving 16 bases between the germline ends. Looked up from germline, CDR1 is SGDLS and CDR2 is YYNGEE. The CDR3 sequence: CASSPRGDEHEQYF. The CDR3 region has the DNA TGTGCCAGCAGCCCCCGCGGGGATGAACACGAGCAGTACTTC. The variable domain in full, with the rest retrieved from reference TRBV9 and TRBJ2-7, is DSGVTQTPKHLITATGQRVTLRCSPRSGDLSVYWYQQSLDQGLQFLIQYYNGEERAKGNILERFSAQQFPDLHSELNLSSLELGDSALYFCASSPRGDEHEQYFGPGTRLTVT.

The CDR3 is CASSQEDVGAGANEQFF. DNA for the CDR3: TGCGCCAGCAGCCAAGAGGACGTCGGAGCGGGGGCCAATGAGCAGTTCTTC. The chain is built from TRBV4-1 and TRBJ2-1, with 8 bases lining up with TRBD2. Germline-derived CDR1 and CDR2 are MGHRA and YSYEKL. This CDR3 spans 17 amino acids. The V and J ends lost 0 bases and 6 bases, in that order; junction bases with no gene match: 10.

The chain carries TRBV6-5 and TRBJ1-1; D perhaps matches TRBD1 (6 bases). V shed 5 bases and J shed 1 base, with 14 bases lying between them. CDR1 and CDR2 from the germline V gene are MNHEY and SVGAGI. The CDR3 is made up of 15 amino acids. CDR3 coding DNA: TGTGCCAGCAGTAAATCGGGGGGCGGGAACACTGAAGCTTTCTTT. Its protein product is CASSKSGGGNTEAFF.

The chain combines TRBV19 with TRBJ1-5, with TRBD1 matching over 9 bases. From germline, CDR1 is LNHDA and CDR2 SQIVND (reference sequence). This CDR3 is built from 13 residues. Germline trimming cut 9 bases from V and 9 bases from J; bases unmatched to any gene: 9. In DNA, the CDR3 is TGTGCCAGCGGACAGGGGAGAAGAATGCCCCAGCATTTT. This sequence encodes CASGQGRRMPQHF.

This clone has a handful of counts. The V and J genes are TRBV9 and TRBJ2-3; D is unclear. This CDR3 is built from 13 residues. Germline V lookup: CDR1 SGDLS, CDR2 YYNGEE. Trimming took 4 bases from V and 4 from J, leaving 10 bases between them. The CDR3 DNA reads as TGTGCCAGCAGCCCCCAGGTCCCAGATACGCAGTATTTT. Its translation is CASSPQVPDTQYF.

The rearrangement uses TRBV18 and TRBJ1-6, with D tentatively TRBD1 (5 bases). From germline, CDR1 is KGHSH and CDR2 LQKENI. V gave up 6 bases and J gave up 7 bases, with 16 bases separating them. The CDR3 has 15 amino acids. CDR3 DNA: TGTGCCAGCTCTATAGGAGGGCAGGGAAATTCACCCCTCCACTTT. Residues: CASSIGGQGNSPLHF.

The chain has TRBV5-4 and TRBJ1-3; possible D gene TRBD1, 6 bases. The germline V and J ends were trimmed by 0 bases and 0 bases, with 10 bases remaining between them. CDR1 is SGHNT, CDR2 YYREEE, per germline (reference sequence). The CDR3 runs to 16 residues. In DNA form, the CDR3 reads TGTGCCAGCAGCTTGGTACAGGGAAACTCTGGAAACACCATATATTTT. Translation: CASSLVQGNSGNTIYF. Full variable domain (rest looked up from reference TRBV5-4 and TRBJ1-3): ETGVTQSPTHLIKTRGQQVTLRCSSQSGHNTVSWYQQALGQGPQFIFQYYREEENGRGNFPPRFSGLQFPNYSSELNVNALELDDSALYLCASSLVQGNSGNTIYFGEGSWLTVV.

This clone appeared once. J is TRBJ2-7 and V is TRBV27; possible D gene TRBD1, 6 bases. CDR3 size: 14 residues. Germline CDR1 and CDR2: MNHEY and SMNVEV (reference sequence). Deletions cut 3 bases from V and 2 bases from J, with 11 bases between. The CDR3 loop reads CASSFSDRPYEQYF. The CDR3 region has the DNA TGTGCCAGCAGTTTTTCCGACAGGCCCTACGAGCAGTACTTC.

V gene TRBV7-3 combines with J gene TRBJ2-1; TRBD2 matches 9 bases. The CDR3 covers 15 residues. Germline CDR1 reads SGHTA; CDR2 reads FQGTGA. The J segment lost 8 bases and the V segment lost 4 bases, leaving 9 bases of the junction unmatched. In DNA form, the CDR3 reads TGTGCCAGCAGCTGGCATAGCGGGGGAGACTATGAGCAGTTCTTC. It specifies CASSWHSGGDYEQFF.

The V gene is TRBV15, the J gene TRBJ2-5; D is perhaps TRBD2 (6 bases). The CDR3 has 13 residues. CDR1 and CDR2 (germline): LNHNV, YYDKDF (reference sequence). V shed 5 bases and J shed 4 bases, with 11 bases lying between them. The CDR3 DNA is TGTGCCACCAGCTGGGACTCCGGAGAGACCCAGTACTTC. Amino acid sequence: CATSWDSGETQYF.